This T cell receptor (beta chain) is drawn from a study of T cells after yellow fever vaccination. Germline values: CDR1 SGHTA, CDR2 FQGTGA. With 5 bases removed from V and 8 bases from J, the gap between germline ends came to 18 bases. The CDR3 consists of 14 residues. MiXCR, run by TCRdb on the 5' RACE reads, gives a single entry per CDR3 protein. The sample yields some 290,000 distinct CDR3 sequences, around a tenth seen once. The chain uses TRBV7-3 and TRBJ1-1; perhaps TRBD1 as D (5 bases). The sequence was collected from a man in his late teens or twenties who received the YFV17D yellow fever vaccine. The starting material was CD4+ T cells sorted from PBMCs, obtained 45 days after the yellow fever booster vaccination. DNA for the CDR3: TGTGCCAGCAGCCCATCCGTGCAGGGTGGGGAAGCTTTCTTT. Protein: CASSPSVQGGEAFF.